Described below is a single T cell receptor (beta chain) sequence and its context. Its matching antigen is unknown. The junction differs from germline at one of its ends, possibly a read error. This CDR3 comprises 16 residues. Germline CDR1 MNHEY, CDR2 SVGAGI. The sample belongs to a study of graft-versus-host responses after intestinal transplantation. About the research overall: Recipients had transplants, and these were multivisceral, liver-intestinal, or isolated intestinal. After anti-thymocyte globulin induction, recipients took tacrolimus and steroids for approximately three years.

Assay used: immunoSEQ multiplex PCR; TCRdb lists only in-frame clones, some missing. The data contain around 45,000 clones, around 90% of them singletons. Study findings and constraints: Early post-transplant declines in HvG were associated with peak levels of circulating GvH clones. GvH clones were found in recipient marrow; some appeared first in ileum or blood.

This TCR came from a human donor who was the organ donor for an intestinal transplant. The chain combines TRBV6-5 with TRBJ2-2, with D tentatively TRBD2 (5 bases). This sample comprised unstimulated CD4+ T cells sorted from spleen or lymph node cells, obtained before transplant. CDR3: CTSSFRHTRWTGELFF. The DNA for the CDR3 is TGTACCAGCAGTTTCCGACATACTAGGTGGACCGGGGAGCTGTTTTTT.